Each of the 3 T cell receptor beta chains below was sequenced from the same sample in a study of T cell responses to AZD1222 COVID-19 vaccine (dated by TCRdb to the early 2020s). The time point label, read with the paper, signifies: baseline before first vaccination. The library was produced with the immunoSEQ multiplex PCR assay. As stored in TCRdb, this immuneACCESS dataset retains in-frame rearrangements with V and J assigned. A fraction of the clones does not appear; measured against another copy, unresolved V genes explain less than half of the discrepancy, and the remainder lacks a known reason. The sample table holds approximately 170,000 clones, of which around 90% were seen once. The top ten clonotypes cover approximately 4.8% of the sample. The sample in question was peripheral blood, obtained on day 0 of AZD1222 vaccination. These receptors all come from an adult in good health.

The rearrangement links TRBV7-9 to TRBJ2-3; TRBD2 matches at 7 bases. The CDR3 contains 16 residues. Germline V gene data show CDR1 as SEHNR and CDR2 as FQNEAQ (reference sequence). The V segment lost 6 bases and the J segment 6 bases; nucleotides outside the gene matches: 15. CDR3 in amino acids: CASSFSGGGSADTQYF. In nucleotides, the CDR3 is TGTGCCAGCAGTTTTTCGGGAGGAGGGTCAGCGGATACGCAGTATTTT.

With respect to this clone: Germline is not matched at one junction end, which may reflect a read error. V is TRBV4-3 and J is TRBJ1-1; possibly TRBD1 for D (6 bases). The germline gives CDR1 LGHNA, CDR2 YSLEER. CDR3 size: 16 residues. In DNA form, the CDR3 reads TGCGCCAACAGCCAAGAGTATTTACAGGGAGGCACTGAAGCTTTCTTT. Its translation: CANSQEYLQGGTEAFF.

The chain couples TRBV7-9 to TRBJ2-1, with 12 bases aligning to TRBD1. The germline V gene has CDR1 SEHNR and CDR2 FQNEAQ (reference sequence). This CDR3 contains 15 residues. J lost 15 bases, V lost 0 bases, and 9 bases had no gene match. CDR3 sequence reads: CASSLAGTGGRGGFF. DNA of the CDR3: TGTGCCAGCAGCTTAGCGGGGACAGGGGGCCGGGGAGGGTTCTTC.